The 19 T cell receptor beta chains reported below all come from one sample, sequenced in a study of blood T cell repertoires in COVID-19. Sequencing was performed with immunoSEQ multiplex PCR; in TCRdb, only in-frame clones are kept and a portion is missing. The sample includes fewer than 400,000 clones, 75% to 90% of them seen just once. Material: PBMCs or T cells enriched from blood (not recorded which). All receptors derive from a young man who had recovered from COVID-19.

This clone was found once. The V and J genes are TRBV7-2 and TRBJ2-5; D is unclear. Per germline, CDR1 SGHTA and CDR2 FQGNSA. The CDR3 loop spans 14 amino acids. Trimming stripped 3 bases from V and 2 bases from J, with 10 bases between. The CDR3 region has the DNA TGTGCCAGCAGCTTGGATGCGGATCAAGAGACCCAGTACTTC. The encoded protein is CASSLDADQETQYF.

The chain combines TRBV15 with TRBJ1-2, with 7 bases lining up with TRBD1. The V gene end was trimmed by 3 bases and the J gene end by 7 bases; junction bases not matched to a gene: 8. The CDR3 sequence is 14 residues long. Per germline, CDR1 LNHNV and CDR2 YYDKDF (reference sequence). The CDR3 nucleotides read TGTGCCACCAGCAGGACTAGACAGGGAAGTGGCTACACCTTC. Protein: CATSRTRQGSGYTF.

The chain has TRBV4-3 and TRBJ1-4; 8 nucleotides line up with TRBD1. Germline-derived CDR1 and CDR2 are LGHNA and YSLEER. The CDR3 extends over 16 amino acids. V lost 4 bases and J lost 7; bases outside the gene matches: 11. CDR3 loop: CASSPQATGVGEKLFF. The CDR3 DNA is TGCGCCAGCAGCCCTCAGGCGACAGGGGTGGGTGAAAAACTGTTTTTT.

The CDR3 nucleotides are TGCGCCAGCAGCCCTGGCCGCGGGGGTAACACAGATACGCAGTATTTT. Protein: CASSPGRGGNTDTQYF. The chain joins TRBV5-1 to TRBJ2-3, with 7 bases lining up with TRBD2. Germline CDR1 SGHRS, CDR2 YFSETQ. The CDR3 loop spans 16 amino acids. Trimming removed 4 bases from V and 2 bases from J; junction bases left unmatched: 10.

The chain couples TRBV5-4 to TRBJ2-1, with 10 bases matching TRBD2. CDR1 and CDR2 from the germline V gene are SGHNT and YYREEE (reference sequence). The CDR3 has 15 residues. Losses at the gene ends were 4 bases for V and 9 bases for J; bases not matched to a gene: 10. CDR3 region: CASSPSAGGPREQFF. CDR3 DNA: TGTGCCAGCAGCCCCTCAGCGGGGGGGCCTCGTGAGCAGTTCTTC. Variable domain in full (rest from reference TRBV5-4 and TRBJ2-1): ETGVTQSPTHLIKTRGQQVTLRCSSQSGHNTVSWYQQALGQGPQFIFQYYREEENGRGNFPPRFSGLQFPNYSSELNVNALELDDSALYLCASSPSAGGPREQFFGPGTRLTVL.

The gene calls are TRBV5-1 and TRBJ1-1; 10 bases agree with TRBD1. The CDR3 extends over 13 amino acids. The V segment lost 5 bases and the J segment 5 bases; nucleotides outside the gene matches: 3. CDR1 is SGHRS and CDR2 is YFSETQ in the germline V gene. The CDR3 nucleotides read TGCGCCAGCAGGGACAGGGGGGAAACTGAAGCTTTCTTT. This codes for CASRDRGETEAFF.

This clone is a singleton in its sample. The rearrangement uses TRBV7-2 and TRBJ1-2; TRBD1 matches at 7 bases. V was pared by 2 bases and J by 5 bases, with 8 bases of the junction left unmatched. Germline values: CDR1 SGHTA, CDR2 FQGNSA. There are 15 residues in the CDR3. The CDR3 sequence: CASSLSTGLRYGYTF. In DNA, the CDR3 is TGTGCCAGCAGCTTATCGACAGGGCTGCGGTATGGCTACACCTTC. The full variable domain, in which reference TRBV7-2 and TRBJ1-2 provide the parts outside the CDR3, is GAGVSQSPSNKVTEKGKDVELRCDPISGHTALYWYRQSLGQGLEFLIYFQGNSAPDKSGLPSDRFSAERTGGSVSTLTIQRTQQEDSAVYLCASSLSTGLRYGYTFGSGTRLTVV.

The V call is TRBV9, the J call TRBJ1-6, with D perhaps matching TRBD1 (5 bases). CDR1 SGDLS and CDR2 YYNGEE come from the germline V gene. This CDR3 has 15 residues. Trimming cost V 2 bases and J 6 bases, with 12 bases left between them. This CDR3 reads CASSVLDQGNSPLHF. CDR3 nucleotides: TGTGCCAGCAGCGTTCTGGACCAGGGTAATTCACCCCTCCACTTT.

The gene calls are TRBV21-1 and TRBJ1-6; the listed D gene, TRBD1, was not tested against the DNA. TRBV21-1 is marked as a pseudogene. The CDR3 contains 17 residues. The chain's CDR3 is CASSTRHGTTYNSPLHF. CDR3 nucleotides: TGTGCCAGCAGCACCCGACACGGGACAACCTATAATTCACCCCTCCACTTT.

This chain connects TRBV4-2 to TRBJ1-2; TRBD1 matches at 9 bases. With 4 bases clipped from V and 13 bases from J, the junction kept 28 bases outside the gene matches. The CDR3 totals 19 residues. Germline CDR1 and CDR2: LGHNA and YNFKEQ. CDR3 amino acids: CASSPGFFSGPHNRGRGTF. The CDR3 nucleotides read TGTGCCAGCAGCCCCGGATTTTTTTCCGGGCCCCATAACAGGGGGCGCGGCACCTTC.

The CDR3 sequence: CASSISRGSGELFF. The CDR3 DNA sequence: TGCGCCAGCAGCATATCCAGGGGATCCGGGGAGCTGTTTTTT. V gene TRBV5-1 combines with J gene TRBJ2-2, with a tentative D call TRBD1 (6 bases). The CDR3 length is 14 residues. V lost 4 bases and J lost 6, with 13 bases in between. CDR1 is SGHRS, CDR2 YFSETQ, per germline.

The rearrangement links TRBV19 to TRBJ1-5, with D hard to call. This CDR3 spans 14 amino acids. V gave up 8 bases and J gave up 0 bases, with 11 bases separating them. Per germline, CDR1 LNHDA and CDR2 SQIVND (reference sequence). Here the CDR3 DNA reads TGTGCCAGTTGGAGCATCTATAGCAATCAGCCCCAGCATTTT. It encodes CASWSIYSNQPQHF.

The V gene is TRBV4-2, the J gene TRBJ2-2, with TRBD1 as a possible D gene (5 bases). Trimming left V 0 bases short and J 7 bases short, with 15 bases between. CDR1 LGHNA and CDR2 YNFKEQ come from the germline V gene. This CDR3 region has 16 residues. CDR3 DNA: TGTGCCAGCAGCCAAGATCCAGCAGGGCACGGCGGGGAGCTGTTTTTT. It yields the protein CASSQDPAGHGGELFF.

This sequence joins TRBV9 and TRBJ2-6, with no clear D. The germline V and J ends were trimmed by 1 base and 2 bases, with 7 bases remaining between them. Germline V lookup: CDR1 SGDLS, CDR2 YYNGEE. The CDR3 runs 15 residues. The CDR3 loop is CASSVSATGANVLTF. CDR3 nucleotide sequence: TGTGCCAGCAGCGTATCCGCGACTGGGGCCAACGTCCTGACTTTC. The variable domain in full, completed from reference TRBV9 and TRBJ2-6, reads DSGVTQTPKHLITATGQRVTLRCSPRSGDLSVYWYQQSLDQGLQFLIQYYNGEERAKGNILERFSAQQFPDLHSELNLSSLELGDSALYFCASSVSATGANVLTFGAGSRLTVL.

The V gene is TRBV6-5, the J gene TRBJ2-1; 11 bases are a match to TRBD1. CDR3 length equals 15 residues. The trim removed 6 bases at V and 3 bases at J, leaving 4 bases unmatched. Germline CDR1 MNHEY, CDR2 SVGAGI. Here the CDR3 reads CASSPGTGGYNEQFF. CDR3 sequence (DNA): TGTGCCAGCAGCCCCGGGACAGGGGGCTACAATGAGCAGTTCTTC.

This chain links TRBV10-3 with TRBJ1-1, with 7 bases matching TRBD1. This CDR3 region has 15 residues. V trimming: 6 bases; J trimming: 4 bases; junction bases outside the gene matches: 11. Germline V gives CDR1 ENHRY, CDR2 SYGVKD. CDR3 residues: CAISERAGGGTEAFF. The CDR3 DNA reads TGTGCCATCAGCGAGCGGGCAGGGGGAGGCACTGAAGCTTTCTTT.

The rearrangement joins TRBV6-5 to TRBJ2-3; D may be TRBD2 (7 bases). The CDR3 spans 16 residues. Trimming took 0 bases from V and 2 from J, leaving 12 bases between them. CDR1 and CDR2 (germline): MNHEY, SVGAGI. The CDR3 sequence is CASSYSRGGVTDTQYF. CDR3 nucleotides: TGTGCCAGCAGTTACTCGAGGGGGGGGGTCACAGATACGCAGTATTTT.

The V gene is TRBV7-8, the J gene TRBJ1-5; 8 bases match TRBD1. CDR3 length: 14 residues. V lost 2 bases, J lost 6 bases, and 3 bases stayed unmatched. The germline CDR1 and CDR2 sequences are SGHVS and FQNEAQ. The CDR3 spells CASSLNRGGQPQHF. As DNA, the CDR3 is TGTGCCAGCAGCTTAAACAGGGGGGGTCAGCCCCAGCATTTT. The complete variable domain, with remaining parts taken from reference TRBV7-8 and TRBJ1-5, reads GAGVSQSPRYKVAKRGQDVALRCDPISGHVSLFWYQQALGQGPEFLTYFQNEAQLDKSGLPSDRFFAERPEGSVSTLKIQRTQQEDSAVYLCASSLNRGGQPQHFGDGTRLSIL.

V is TRBV6-5 and J is TRBJ1-2, with TRBD1 matching over 9 bases. The V gene end was trimmed by 0 bases and the J gene end by 8 bases; junction bases not matched to a gene: 10. CDR3 length: 16 amino acids. CDR1 is MNHEY, CDR2 SVGAGI, per germline. The CDR3 DNA is TGTGCCAGCAGTTACTCGCGGACAGGGGACACGAGGGGCTACACCTTC. Amino acid sequence: CASSYSRTGDTRGYTF.